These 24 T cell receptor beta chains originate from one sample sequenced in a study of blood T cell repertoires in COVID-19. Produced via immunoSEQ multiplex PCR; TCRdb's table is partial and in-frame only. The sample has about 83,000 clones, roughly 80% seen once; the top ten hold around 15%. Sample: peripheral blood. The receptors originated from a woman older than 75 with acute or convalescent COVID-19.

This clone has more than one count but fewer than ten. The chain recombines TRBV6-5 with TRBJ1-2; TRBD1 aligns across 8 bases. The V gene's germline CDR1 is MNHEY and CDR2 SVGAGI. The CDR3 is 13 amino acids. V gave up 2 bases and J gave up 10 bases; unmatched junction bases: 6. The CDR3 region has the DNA TGTGCCAGCAGTTACAACCCGGACAGGGACTACACCTTC. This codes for CASSYNPDRDYTF.

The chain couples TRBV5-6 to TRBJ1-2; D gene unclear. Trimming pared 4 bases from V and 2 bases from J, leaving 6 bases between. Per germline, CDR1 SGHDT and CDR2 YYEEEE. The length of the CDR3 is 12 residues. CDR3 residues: CASSPENYGYTF. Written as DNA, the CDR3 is TGTGCCAGCAGCCCGGAGAACTATGGCTACACCTTC.

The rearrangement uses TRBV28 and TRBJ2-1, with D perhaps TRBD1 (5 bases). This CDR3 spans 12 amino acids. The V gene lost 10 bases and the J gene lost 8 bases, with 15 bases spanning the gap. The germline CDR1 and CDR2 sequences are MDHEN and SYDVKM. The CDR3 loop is CATTRQSHEQFF. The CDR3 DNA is TGTGCCACCACCAGACAGAGCCATGAGCAGTTCTTC.

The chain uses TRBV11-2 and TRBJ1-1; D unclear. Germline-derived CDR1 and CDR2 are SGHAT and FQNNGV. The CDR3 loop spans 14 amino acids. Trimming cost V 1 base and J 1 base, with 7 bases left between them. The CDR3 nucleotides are TGTGCCAGCAGCTTAGTCCTTAAGAACACTGAAGCTTTCTTT. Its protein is CASSLVLKNTEAFF.

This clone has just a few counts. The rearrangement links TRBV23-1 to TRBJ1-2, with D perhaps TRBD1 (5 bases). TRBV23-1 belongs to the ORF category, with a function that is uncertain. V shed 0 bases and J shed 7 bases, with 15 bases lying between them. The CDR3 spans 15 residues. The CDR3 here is CASSQSMRGAGGYTF. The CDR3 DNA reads TGCGCCAGCAGTCAATCGATGCGGGGCGCGGGTGGCTACACCTTC.

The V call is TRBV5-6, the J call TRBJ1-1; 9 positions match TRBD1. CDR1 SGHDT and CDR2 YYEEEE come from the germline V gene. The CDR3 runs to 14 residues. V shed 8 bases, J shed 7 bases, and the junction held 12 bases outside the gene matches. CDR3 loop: CASRDRAYPYEAFF. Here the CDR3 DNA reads TGTGCCAGTAGGGACAGGGCATATCCCTATGAAGCTTTCTTT.

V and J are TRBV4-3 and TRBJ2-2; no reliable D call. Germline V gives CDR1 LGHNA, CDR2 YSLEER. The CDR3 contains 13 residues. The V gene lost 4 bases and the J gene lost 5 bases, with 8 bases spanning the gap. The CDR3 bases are TGCGCCAGCAGCCTACAGAGAACCGGGGAGCTGTTTTTT. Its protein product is CASSLQRTGELFF.

Written as DNA, the CDR3 is TGTGCCAGCAGCCCAGGGTGGGTCCAAGAGACCCAGTACTTC. Translated, it gives CASSPGWVQETQYF. The chain joins TRBV5-4 to TRBJ2-5; possible D gene TRBD1, 5 bases. The CDR3 is made up of 14 amino acids. The V gene's germline CDR1 is SGHNT and CDR2 YYREEE (reference sequence). The V and J ends lost 4 bases and 1 base respectively, with 11 bases between them.

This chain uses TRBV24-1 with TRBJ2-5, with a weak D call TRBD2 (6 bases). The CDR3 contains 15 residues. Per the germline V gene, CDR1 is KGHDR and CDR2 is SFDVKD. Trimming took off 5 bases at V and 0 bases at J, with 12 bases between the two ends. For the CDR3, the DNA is TGTGCCACCAGTGCCCCGGGGGATTACCAAGAGACCCAGTACTTC. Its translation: CATSAPGDYQETQYF.

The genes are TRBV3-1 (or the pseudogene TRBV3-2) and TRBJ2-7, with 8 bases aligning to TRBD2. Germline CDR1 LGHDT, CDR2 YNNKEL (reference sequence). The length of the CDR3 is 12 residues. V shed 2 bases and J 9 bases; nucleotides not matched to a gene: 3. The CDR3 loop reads CASSQPGTRQYF. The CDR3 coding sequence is TGTGCCAGCAGCCAACCCGGGACTAGGCAGTACTTC.

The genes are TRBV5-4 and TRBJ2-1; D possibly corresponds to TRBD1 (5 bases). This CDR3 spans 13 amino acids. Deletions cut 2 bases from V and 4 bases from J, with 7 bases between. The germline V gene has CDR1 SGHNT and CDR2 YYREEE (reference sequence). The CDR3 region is CASSFTGYNEQFF. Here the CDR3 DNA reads TGTGCCAGCAGCTTTACAGGATACAATGAGCAGTTCTTC.

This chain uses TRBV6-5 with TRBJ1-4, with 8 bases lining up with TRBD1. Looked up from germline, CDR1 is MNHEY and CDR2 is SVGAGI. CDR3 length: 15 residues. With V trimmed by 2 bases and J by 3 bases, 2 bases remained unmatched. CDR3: CASSYQGAANEKLFF. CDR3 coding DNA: TGTGCCAGCAGTTACCAGGGGGCGGCTAATGAAAAACTGTTTTTT.

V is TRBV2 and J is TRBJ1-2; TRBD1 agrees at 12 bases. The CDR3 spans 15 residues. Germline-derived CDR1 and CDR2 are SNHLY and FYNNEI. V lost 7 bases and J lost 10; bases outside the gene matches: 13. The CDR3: CASNDQTGTGGNYTF. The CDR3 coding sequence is TGTGCCAGCAATGACCAAACCGGGACAGGGGGCAACTACACCTTC.

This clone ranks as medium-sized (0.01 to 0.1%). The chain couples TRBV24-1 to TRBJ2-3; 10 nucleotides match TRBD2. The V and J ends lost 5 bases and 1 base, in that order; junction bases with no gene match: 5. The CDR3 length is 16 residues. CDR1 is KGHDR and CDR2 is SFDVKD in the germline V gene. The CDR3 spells CATSGSGGAGTDTQYF. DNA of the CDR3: TGTGCCACCAGTGGAAGCGGGGGGGCCGGCACAGATACGCAGTATTTT.

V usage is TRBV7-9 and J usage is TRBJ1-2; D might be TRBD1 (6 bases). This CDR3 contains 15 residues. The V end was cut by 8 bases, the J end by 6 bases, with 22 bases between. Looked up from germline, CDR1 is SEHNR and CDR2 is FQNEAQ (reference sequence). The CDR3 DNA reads TGTGCCAGCCGCTGGGCTCCAGGGGTCAACCATGGCTACACCTTC. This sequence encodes CASRWAPGVNHGYTF.

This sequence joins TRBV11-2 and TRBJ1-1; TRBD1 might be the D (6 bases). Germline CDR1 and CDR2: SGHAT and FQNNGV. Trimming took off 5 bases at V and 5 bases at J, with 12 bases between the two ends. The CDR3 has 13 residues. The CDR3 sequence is CASSLGGRTEAFF. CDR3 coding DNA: TGTGCCAGCAGCCTAGGGGGGCGGACTGAAGCTTTCTTT.

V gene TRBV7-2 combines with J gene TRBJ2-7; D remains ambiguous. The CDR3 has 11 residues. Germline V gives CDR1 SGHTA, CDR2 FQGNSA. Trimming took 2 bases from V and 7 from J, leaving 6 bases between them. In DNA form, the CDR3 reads TGTGCCAGCAGCTTATCGAGGGAGCAGTACTTC. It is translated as CASSLSREQYF.

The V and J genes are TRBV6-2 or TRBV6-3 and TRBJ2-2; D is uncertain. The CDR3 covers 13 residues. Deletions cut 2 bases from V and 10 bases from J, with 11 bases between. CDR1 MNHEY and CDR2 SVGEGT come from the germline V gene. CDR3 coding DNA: TGTGCCAGCAGTTACCTGGGCCCGGAGGAGCTGTTTTTT. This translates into CASSYLGPEELFF.

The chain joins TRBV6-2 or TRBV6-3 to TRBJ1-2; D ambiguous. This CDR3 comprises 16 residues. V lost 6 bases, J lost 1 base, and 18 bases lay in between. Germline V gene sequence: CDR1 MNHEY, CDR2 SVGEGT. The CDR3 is CASSPLRPGNNYGYTF. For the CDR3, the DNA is TGTGCCAGCAGCCCCCTTAGACCCGGGAATAACTATGGCTACACCTTC.

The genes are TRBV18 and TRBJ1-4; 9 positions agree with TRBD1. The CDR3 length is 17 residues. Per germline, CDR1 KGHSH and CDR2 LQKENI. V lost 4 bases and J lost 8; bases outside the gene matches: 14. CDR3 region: CASSLAGTGRVKEKLFF. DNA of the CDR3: TGTGCCAGCTCACTCGCCGGGACAGGGAGGGTGAAGGAAAAACTGTTTTTT.

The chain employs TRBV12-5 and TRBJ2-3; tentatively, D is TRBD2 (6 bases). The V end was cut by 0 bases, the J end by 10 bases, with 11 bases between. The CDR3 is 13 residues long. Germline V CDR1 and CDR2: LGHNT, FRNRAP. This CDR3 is CASGLVAGGAQYF. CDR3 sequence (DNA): TGTGCTAGTGGTTTGGTAGCCGGAGGGGCGCAGTATTTT.

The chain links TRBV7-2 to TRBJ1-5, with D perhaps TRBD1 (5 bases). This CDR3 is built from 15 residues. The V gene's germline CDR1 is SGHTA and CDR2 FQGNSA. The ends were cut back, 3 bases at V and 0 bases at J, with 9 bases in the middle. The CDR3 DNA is TGTGCCAGCAGCTTCGCCAGGGTTAGCAATCAGCCCCAGCATTTT. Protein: CASSFARVSNQPQHF. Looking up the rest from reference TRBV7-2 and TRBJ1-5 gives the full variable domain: GAGVSQSPSNKVTEKGKDVELRCDPISGHTALYWYRQSLGQGLEFLIYFQGNSAPDKSGLPSDRFSAERTGGSVSTLTIQRTQQEDSAVYLCASSFARVSNQPQHFGDGTRLSIL.

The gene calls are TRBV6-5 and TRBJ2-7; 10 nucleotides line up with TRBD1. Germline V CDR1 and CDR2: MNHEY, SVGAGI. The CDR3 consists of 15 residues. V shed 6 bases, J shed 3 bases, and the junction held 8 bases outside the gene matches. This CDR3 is CASSPRWTGGYEQYF. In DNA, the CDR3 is TGTGCCAGCAGCCCGAGATGGACAGGGGGCTACGAGCAGTACTTC.

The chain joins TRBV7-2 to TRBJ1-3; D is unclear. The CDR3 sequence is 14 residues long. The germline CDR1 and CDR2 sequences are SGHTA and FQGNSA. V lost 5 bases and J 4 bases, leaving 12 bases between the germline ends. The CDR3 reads CASSLGLSGNTIYF. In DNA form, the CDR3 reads TGTGCCAGCAGCCTCGGACTTTCCGGAAACACCATATATTTT.